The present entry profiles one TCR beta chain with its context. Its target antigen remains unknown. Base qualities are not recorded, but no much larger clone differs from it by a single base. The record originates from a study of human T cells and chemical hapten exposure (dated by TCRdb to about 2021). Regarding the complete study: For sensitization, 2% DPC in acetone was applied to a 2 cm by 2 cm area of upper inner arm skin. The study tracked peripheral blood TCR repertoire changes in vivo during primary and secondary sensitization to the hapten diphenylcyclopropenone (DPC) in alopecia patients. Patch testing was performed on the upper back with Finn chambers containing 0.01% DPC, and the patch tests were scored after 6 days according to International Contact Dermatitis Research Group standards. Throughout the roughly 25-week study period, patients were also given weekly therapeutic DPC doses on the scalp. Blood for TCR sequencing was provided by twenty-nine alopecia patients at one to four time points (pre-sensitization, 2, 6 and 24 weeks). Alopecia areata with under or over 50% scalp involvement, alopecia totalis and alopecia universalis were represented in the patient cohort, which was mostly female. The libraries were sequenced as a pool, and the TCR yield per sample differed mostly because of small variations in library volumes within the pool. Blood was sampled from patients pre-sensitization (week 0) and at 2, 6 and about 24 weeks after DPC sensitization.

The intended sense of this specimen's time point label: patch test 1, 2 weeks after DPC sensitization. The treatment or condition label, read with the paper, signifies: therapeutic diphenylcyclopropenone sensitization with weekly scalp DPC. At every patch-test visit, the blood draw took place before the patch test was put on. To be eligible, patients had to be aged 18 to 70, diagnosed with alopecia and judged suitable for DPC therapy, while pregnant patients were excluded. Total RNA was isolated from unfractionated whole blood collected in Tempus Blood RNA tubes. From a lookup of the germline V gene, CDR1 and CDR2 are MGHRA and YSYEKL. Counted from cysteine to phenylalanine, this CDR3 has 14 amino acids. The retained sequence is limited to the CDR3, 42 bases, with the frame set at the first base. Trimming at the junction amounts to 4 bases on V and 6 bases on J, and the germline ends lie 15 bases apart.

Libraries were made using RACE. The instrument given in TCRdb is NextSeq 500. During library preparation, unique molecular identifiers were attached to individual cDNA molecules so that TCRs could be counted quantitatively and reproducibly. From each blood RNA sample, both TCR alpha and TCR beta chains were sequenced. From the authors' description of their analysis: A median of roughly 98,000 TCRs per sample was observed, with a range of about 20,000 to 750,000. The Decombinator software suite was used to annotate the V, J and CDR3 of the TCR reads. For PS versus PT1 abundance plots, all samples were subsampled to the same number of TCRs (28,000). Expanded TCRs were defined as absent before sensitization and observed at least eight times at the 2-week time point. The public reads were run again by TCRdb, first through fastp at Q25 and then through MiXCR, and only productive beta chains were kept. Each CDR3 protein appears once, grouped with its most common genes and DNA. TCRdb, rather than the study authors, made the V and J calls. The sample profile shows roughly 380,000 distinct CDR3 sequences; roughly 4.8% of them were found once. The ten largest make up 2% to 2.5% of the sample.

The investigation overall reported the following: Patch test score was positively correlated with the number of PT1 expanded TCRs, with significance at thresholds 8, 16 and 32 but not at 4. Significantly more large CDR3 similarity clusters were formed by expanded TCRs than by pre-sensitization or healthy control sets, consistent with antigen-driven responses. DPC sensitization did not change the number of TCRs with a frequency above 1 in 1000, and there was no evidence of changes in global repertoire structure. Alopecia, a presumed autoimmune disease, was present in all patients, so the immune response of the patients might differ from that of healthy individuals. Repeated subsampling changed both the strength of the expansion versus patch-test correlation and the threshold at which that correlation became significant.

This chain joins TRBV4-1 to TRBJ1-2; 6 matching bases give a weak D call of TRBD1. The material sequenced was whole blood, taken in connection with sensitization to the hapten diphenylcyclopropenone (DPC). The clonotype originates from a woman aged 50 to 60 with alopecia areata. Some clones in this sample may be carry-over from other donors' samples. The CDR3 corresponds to CASSLLQGFDGYTF. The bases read TGCGCCAGCAGCCTACTCCAGGGGTTCGATGGCTACACCTTC.